Listed below are T cell receptor beta chains from one sample, sequenced in a study of beta chain features in type 1 diabetes. Assay used: immunoSEQ multiplex PCR; TCRdb lists only in-frame clones, some missing. The sample shows 130,000 or so clones, roughly 9.7% of them seen only once. Sequenced material: central memory CD4+ T cells from blood. These receptors were taken from a middle-aged woman in good health. CDR3s include the opening cysteine and the closing phenylalanine or tryptophan. D genes are given only for firm matches. Not every row has a clone size; where given, it reads once, few, many or a size class.

j_gene	abundance	v_gene	d_gene	CDR3aa	CDR3nt
TRBJ2-5	NA	TRBV18	NA	CASSPRALQETQYF	TGTGCCAGCTCACCCAGGGCTTTACAAGAGACCCAGTACTTC
TRBJ2-3	NA	TRBV5-1	NA	CASSPWRENTQYF	TGCGCCAGCAGCCCCTGGAGGGAAAATACGCAGTATTTT
TRBJ1-4	NA	TRBV4-3	NA	CASSPRRKEKLFF	TGCGCCAGCAGCCCTAGAAGGAAAGAAAAACTGTTTTTT
TRBJ2-2	many	TRBV6-6	NA	CASKGDSQAGELFF	TGTGCCAGTAAGGGAGACTCCCAGGCCGGGGAGCTGTTTTTT
TRBJ1-1	NA	TRBV29-1	NA	CSGTAHMNTEAFF	TGCAGCGGGACAGCACACATGAACACTGAAGCTTTCTTT
TRBJ2-1	NA	TRBV9	TRBD1	CASSVLGQGGKNEQFF	TGTGCCAGCAGCGTGTTAGGACAGGGCGGAAAAAATGAGCAGTTCTTC
TRBJ2-5	few	TRBV5-6	TRBD2	CASSSPLAGQETQYF	TGTGCCAGCAGCTCCCCCCTAGCGGGGCAGGAGACCCAGTACTTC
TRBJ1-1	few	TRBV15	NA	CATSSRADTEAFF	TGTGCCACCAGCTCCAGGGCGGACACTGAAGCTTTCTTT
TRBJ2-5	NA	TRBV7-7	TRBD2	CASSLKRGRKETQYF	TGTGCTAGCAGCTTAAAGCGGGGGCGAAAAGAGACCCAGTACTTC
TRBJ2-3	few	TRBV5-1	TRBD2	CASSRGLAEDTQYF	TGCGCCAGCAGCAGGGGACTAGCGGAAGATACGCAGTATTTT
TRBJ1-5	few	TRBV7-8	NA	CASSSKGRGNQPQHF	TGTGCCAGCAGCTCAAAAGGTCGGGGCAATCAGCCCCAGCATTTT
TRBJ2-7	NA	TRBV6-5	NA	CASTAGALQYF	TGTGCCAGCACGGCGGGGGCTCTGCAGTACTTC
TRBJ2-3	few	TRBV2	NA	CASSWDIRDTQYF	TGTGCCAGCAGTTGGGACATCAGGGATACGCAGTATTTT
TRBJ2-7	few	TRBV29-1	NA	CSVIHSPGGHEQYF	TGCAGCGTTATCCACTCCCCGGGGGGCCACGAGCAGTACTTC
TRBJ2-3	few	TRBV7-9	NA	CASSLDYRTTDTQYF	TGTGCCAGCAGCTTGGACTACCGGACCACAGATACGCAGTATTTT
TRBJ2-1	NA	TRBV5-1	TRBD2	CASSLETSLGEQFF	TGCGCCAGCAGCTTGGAGACTAGCCTTGGTGAGCAGTTCTTC
TRBJ2-3	few	TRBV2	NA	CASSVSRETQYF	TGTGCCAGCAGTGTTTCACGGGAAACGCAGTATTTT
TRBJ1-1	NA	TRBV5-6	TRBD1	CASSLGPTGLNTEAFF	TGTGCCAGCAGCTTGGGACCGACAGGGTTGAACACTGAAGCTTTCTTT
TRBJ1-2	NA	TRBV18	NA	CASSPRGQGSYTF	TGTGCCAGCTCCCCACGAGGGCAGGGGAGCTACACCTTC
TRBJ1-4	few	TRBV29-1	NA	CSVEGLGEKLFF	TGCAGCGTTGAGGGGCTAGGTGAAAAACTGTTTTTT
TRBJ1-6	few	TRBV5-5	NA	CASSLFDSPTLHF	TGTGCCAGCAGCTTGTTTGACAGTCCTACCCTCCACTTT
TRBJ1-5	few	TRBV29-1	NA	CSAAGRGEQPQHF	TGCAGCGCTGCTGGGCGTGGGGAGCAGCCCCAGCATTTT
TRBJ1-2	few	TRBV5-4	NA	CASSSGAADYGYTF	TGTGCCAGCAGCTCTGGGGCAGCAGACTATGGCTACACCTTC
TRBJ1-1	few	TRBV9	NA	CASSAHSGTEAFF	TGTGCCAGCAGCGCCCATAGCGGGACTGAAGCTTTCTTT
TRBJ1-5	NA	TRBV6-5	TRBD1	CASSYGTGNNQPQHF	TGTGCCAGCAGTTACGGGACAGGGAACAATCAGCCCCAGCATTTT
TRBJ1-3	many	TRBV5-6	TRBD1	CASSLGTGFTSGNTIYF	TGTGCCAGCAGCTTAGGGACAGGGTTCACCTCTGGAAACACCATATATTTT
TRBJ2-5	few	TRBV2	TRBD2	CASSYSGTSGGPYQETQYF	TGTGCCAGCAGCTACTCCGGGACTAGCGGGGGCCCGTACCAAGAGACCCAGTACTTC
TRBJ2-1	many	TRBV19	TRBD1	CASSIDRTGSYNEQFF	TGTGCCAGTAGTATAGATAGGACAGGGTCCTACAATGAGCAGTTCTTC
TRBJ2-3	NA	TRBV7-9	TRBD2	CASSLTSGGRDTQYF	TGTGCCAGCAGCTTGACTAGCGGGGGTAGAGATACGCAGTATTTT
TRBJ2-7	NA	TRBV11-2	TRBD1	CASSLDRDSEQYF	TGTGCCAGCAGCTTAGACCGGGACAGCGAGCAGTACTTC
TRBJ2-5	few	TRBV5-4	TRBD2	CASSDPTSGETQYF	TGTGCCAGCAGCGATCCGACTAGCGGGGAGACCCAGTACTTC